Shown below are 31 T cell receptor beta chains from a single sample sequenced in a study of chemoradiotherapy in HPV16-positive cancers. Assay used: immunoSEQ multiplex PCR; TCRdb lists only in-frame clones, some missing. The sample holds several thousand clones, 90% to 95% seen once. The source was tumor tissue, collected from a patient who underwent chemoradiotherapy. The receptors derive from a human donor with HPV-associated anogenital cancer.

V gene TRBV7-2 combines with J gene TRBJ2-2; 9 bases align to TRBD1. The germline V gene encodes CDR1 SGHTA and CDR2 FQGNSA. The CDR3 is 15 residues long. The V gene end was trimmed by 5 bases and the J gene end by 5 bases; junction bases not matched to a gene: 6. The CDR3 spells CASSPTGQGTGELFF. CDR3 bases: TGTGCCAGCAGCCCGACCGGACAGGGGACCGGGGAGCTGTTTTTT.

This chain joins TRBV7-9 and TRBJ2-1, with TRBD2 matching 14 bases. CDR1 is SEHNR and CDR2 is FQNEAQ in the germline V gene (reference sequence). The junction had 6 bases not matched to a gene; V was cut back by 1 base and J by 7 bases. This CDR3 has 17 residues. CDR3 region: CASSLVPGTSGGNEQFF. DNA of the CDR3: TGTGCCAGCAGCTTAGTCCCGGGGACTAGCGGGGGAAATGAGCAGTTCTTC.

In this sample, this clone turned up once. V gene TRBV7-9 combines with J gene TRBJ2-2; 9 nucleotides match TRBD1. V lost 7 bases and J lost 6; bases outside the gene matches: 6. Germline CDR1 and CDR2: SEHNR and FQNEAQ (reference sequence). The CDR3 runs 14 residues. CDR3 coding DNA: TGTGCCAGCAATGACAGGGGGTCATCCGGGGAGCTGTTTTTT. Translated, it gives CASNDRGSSGELFF. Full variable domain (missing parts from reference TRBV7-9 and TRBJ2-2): DTGVSQNPRHKITKRGQNVTFRCDPISEHNRLYWYRQTLGQGPEFLTYFQNEAQLEKSRLLSDRFSAERPKGSFSTLEIQRTEQGDSAMYLCASNDRGSSGELFFGEGSRLTVL.

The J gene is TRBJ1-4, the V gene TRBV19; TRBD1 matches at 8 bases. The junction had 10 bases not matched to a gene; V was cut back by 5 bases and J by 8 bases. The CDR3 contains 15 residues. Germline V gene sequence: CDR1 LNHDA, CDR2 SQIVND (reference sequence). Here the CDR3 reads CASSWSGTGREKLFF. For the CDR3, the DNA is TGTGCCAGTAGTTGGTCCGGGACAGGCCGGGAAAAACTGTTTTTT.

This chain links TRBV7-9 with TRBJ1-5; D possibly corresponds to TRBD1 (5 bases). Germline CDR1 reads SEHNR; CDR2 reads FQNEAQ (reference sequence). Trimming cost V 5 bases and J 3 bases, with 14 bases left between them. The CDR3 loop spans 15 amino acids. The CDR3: CASSRAGGSNQPQHF. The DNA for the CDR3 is TGTGCCAGCAGCCGGGCTGGGGGTTCCAATCAGCCCCAGCATTTT.

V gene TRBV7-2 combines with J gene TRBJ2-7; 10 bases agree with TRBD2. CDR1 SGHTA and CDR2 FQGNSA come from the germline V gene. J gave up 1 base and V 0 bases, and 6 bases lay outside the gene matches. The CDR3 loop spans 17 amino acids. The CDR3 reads CASSLAQLAGLSYEQYF. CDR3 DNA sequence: TGTGCCAGCAGCTTAGCGCAACTAGCGGGGCTATCCTACGAGCAGTACTTC.

The CDR3 bases are TGCGCCAGCAGCTCATCACCGGGACAGGGCCCCTACGAGCAGTACTTC. This translates into CASSSSPGQGPYEQYF. V is TRBV5-1 and J is TRBJ2-7; 9 nucleotides line up with TRBD1. V was clipped by 3 bases and J by 2 bases; unmatched bases: 9. Germline-derived CDR1 and CDR2 are SGHRS and YFSETQ. This CDR3 spans 16 amino acids.

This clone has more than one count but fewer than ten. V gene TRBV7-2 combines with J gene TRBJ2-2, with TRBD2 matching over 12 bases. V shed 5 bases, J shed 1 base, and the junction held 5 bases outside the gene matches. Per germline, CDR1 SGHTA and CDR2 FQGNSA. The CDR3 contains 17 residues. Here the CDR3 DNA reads TGTGCCAGCAGCAAGCGGACTAGCGGGGTGAACACCGGGGAGCTGTTTTTT. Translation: CASSKRTSGVNTGELFF.

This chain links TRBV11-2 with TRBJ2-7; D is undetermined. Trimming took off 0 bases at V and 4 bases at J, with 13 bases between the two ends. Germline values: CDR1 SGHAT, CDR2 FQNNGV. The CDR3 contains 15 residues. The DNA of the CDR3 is TGTGCCAGCAGCTTAGAGGACCCGGCGGAGTACGAGCAGTACTTC. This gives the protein CASSLEDPAEYEQYF. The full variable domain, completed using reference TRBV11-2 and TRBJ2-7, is EAGVAQSPRYKIIEKRQSVAFWCNPISGHATLYWYQQILGQGPKLLIQFQNNGVVDDSQLPKDRFSAERLKGVDSTLKIQPAKLEDSAVYLCASSLEDPAEYEQYFGPGTRLTVT.

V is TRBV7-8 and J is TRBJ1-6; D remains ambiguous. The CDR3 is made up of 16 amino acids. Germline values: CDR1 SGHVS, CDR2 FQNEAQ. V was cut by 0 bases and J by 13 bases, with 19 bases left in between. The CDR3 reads CASSLAFVGPEVPLHF. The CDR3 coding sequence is TGTGCCAGCAGCTTAGCTTTTGTTGGCCCAGAGGTCCCCCTCCACTTT.

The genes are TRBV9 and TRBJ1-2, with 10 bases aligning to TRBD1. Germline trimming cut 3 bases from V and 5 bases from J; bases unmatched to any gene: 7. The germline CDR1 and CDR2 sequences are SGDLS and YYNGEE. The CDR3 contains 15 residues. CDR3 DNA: TGTGCCAGCAGCGCCCGGGACAGGGGTCCATATGGCTACACCTTC. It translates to CASSARDRGPYGYTF.

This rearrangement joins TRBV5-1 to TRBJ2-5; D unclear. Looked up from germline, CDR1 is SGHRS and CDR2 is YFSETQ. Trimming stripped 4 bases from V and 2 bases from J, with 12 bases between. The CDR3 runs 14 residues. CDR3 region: CASSRSWKQETQYF. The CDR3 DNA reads TGCGCCAGCAGCCGATCGTGGAAACAAGAGACCCAGTACTTC.

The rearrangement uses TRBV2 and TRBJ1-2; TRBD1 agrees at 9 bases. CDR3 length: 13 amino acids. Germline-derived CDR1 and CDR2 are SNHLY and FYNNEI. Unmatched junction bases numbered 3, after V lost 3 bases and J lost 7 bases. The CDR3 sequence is CASSDYRGLGYTF. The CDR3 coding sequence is TGTGCCAGCAGTGACTACAGGGGGCTTGGCTACACCTTC. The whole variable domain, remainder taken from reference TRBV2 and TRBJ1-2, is EPEVTQTPSHQVTQMGQEVILRCVPISNHLYFYWYRQILGQKVEFLVSFYNNEISEKSEIFDDQFSVERPDGSNFTLKIRSTKLEDSAMYFCASSDYRGLGYTFGSGTRLTVV.

The CDR3 nucleotides read TGCGCCAGCAGCCAAGGGGGGACTGCCGATCAGCCCCAGCATTTT. It codes for CASSQGGTADQPQHF. The rearrangement links TRBV4-1 to TRBJ1-5, with a weak D call TRBD1 (5 bases). Germline V gives CDR1 MGHRA, CDR2 YSYEKL. The V gene lost 1 base and the J gene lost 5 bases, with 12 bases spanning the gap. The CDR3 spans 15 residues.

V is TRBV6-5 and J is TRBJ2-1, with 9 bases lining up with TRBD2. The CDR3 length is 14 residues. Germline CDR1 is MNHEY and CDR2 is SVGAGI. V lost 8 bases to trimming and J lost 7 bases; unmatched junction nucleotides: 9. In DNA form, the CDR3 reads TGTGCCAGCGACGCGGGAGGGCCGGGGAATGAGCAGTTCTTC. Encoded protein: CASDAGGPGNEQFF.

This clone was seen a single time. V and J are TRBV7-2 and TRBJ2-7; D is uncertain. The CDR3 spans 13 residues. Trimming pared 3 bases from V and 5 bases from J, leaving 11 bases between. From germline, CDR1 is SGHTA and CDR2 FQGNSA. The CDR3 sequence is CASSFLTPHEQYF. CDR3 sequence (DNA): TGTGCCAGCAGCTTTCTGACCCCTCACGAGCAGTACTTC.

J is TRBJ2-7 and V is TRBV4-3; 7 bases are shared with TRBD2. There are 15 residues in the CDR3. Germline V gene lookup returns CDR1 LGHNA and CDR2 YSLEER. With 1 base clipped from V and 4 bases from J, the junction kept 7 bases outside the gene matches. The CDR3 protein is CASSQAGGTGYEQYF. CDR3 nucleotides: TGCGCCAGCAGCCAAGCGGGGGGTACTGGTTACGAGCAGTACTTC.

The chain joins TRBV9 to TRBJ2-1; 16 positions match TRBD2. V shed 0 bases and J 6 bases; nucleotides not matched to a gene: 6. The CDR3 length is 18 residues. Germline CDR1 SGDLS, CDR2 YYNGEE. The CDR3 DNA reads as TGTGCCAGCAGCGTAGGGCTGGGGACTAGCGGGAGGGCCAATGAGCAGTTCTTC. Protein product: CASSVGLGTSGRANEQFF.

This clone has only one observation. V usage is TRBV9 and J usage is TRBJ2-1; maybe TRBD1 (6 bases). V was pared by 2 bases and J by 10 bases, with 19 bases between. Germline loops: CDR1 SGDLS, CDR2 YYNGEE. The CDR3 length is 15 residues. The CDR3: CASSVQGHLVEEQFF. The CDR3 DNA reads TGTGCCAGCAGCGTCCAGGGACATCTAGTAGAGGAGCAGTTCTTC.

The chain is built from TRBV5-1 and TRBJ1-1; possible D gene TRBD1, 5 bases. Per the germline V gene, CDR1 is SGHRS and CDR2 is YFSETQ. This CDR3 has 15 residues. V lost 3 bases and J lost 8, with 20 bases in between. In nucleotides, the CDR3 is TGCGCCAGCAGCTCGAGACAGCATGAGAGAGAAGAAGCTTTCTTT. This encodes CASSSRQHEREEAFF.

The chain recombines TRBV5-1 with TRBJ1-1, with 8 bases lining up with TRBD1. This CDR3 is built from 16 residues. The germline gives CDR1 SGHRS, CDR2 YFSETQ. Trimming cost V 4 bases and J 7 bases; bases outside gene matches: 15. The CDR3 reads CASSQGAGQAALEAFF. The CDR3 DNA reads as TGCGCCAGCAGCCAGGGAGCGGGACAGGCCGCTCTTGAAGCTTTCTTT.

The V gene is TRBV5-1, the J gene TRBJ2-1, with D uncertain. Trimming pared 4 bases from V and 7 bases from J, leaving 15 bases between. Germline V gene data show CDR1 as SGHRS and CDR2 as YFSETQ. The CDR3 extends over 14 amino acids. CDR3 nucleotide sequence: TGCGCCAGCAGCCCGGAATCGGCTAGGAATGAGCAGTTCTTC. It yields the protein CASSPESARNEQFF.

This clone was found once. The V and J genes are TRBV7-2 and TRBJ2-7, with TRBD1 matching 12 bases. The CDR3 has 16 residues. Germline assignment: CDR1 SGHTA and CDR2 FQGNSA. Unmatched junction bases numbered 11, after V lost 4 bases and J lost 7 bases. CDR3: CASSSTGTGGAREQYF. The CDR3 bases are TGTGCCAGCAGCTCCACCGGGACAGGGGGCGCGAGGGAGCAGTACTTC.

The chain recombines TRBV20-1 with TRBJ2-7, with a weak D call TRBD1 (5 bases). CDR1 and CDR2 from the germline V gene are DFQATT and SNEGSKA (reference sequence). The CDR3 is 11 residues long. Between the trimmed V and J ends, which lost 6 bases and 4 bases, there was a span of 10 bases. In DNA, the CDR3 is TGCAGTGCCCCTAGGGGATACGAGCAGTACTTC. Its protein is CSAPRGYEQYF.

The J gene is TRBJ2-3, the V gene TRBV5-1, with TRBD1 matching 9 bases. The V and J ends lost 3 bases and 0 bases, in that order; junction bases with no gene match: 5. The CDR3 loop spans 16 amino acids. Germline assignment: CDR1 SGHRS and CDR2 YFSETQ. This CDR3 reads CASSSGQGLSTDTQYF. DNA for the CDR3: TGCGCCAGCAGCTCAGGACAGGGGCTGAGCACAGATACGCAGTATTTT.

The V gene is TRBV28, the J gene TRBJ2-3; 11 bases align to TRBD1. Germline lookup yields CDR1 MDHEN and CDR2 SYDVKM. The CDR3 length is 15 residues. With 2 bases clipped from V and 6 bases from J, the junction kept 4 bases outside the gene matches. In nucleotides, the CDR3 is TGTGCCAGCAGTTTACAGGACAGGGGGCGGGATACGCAGTATTTT. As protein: CASSLQDRGRDTQYF.

CDR3 region: CASSIRDSSTDTQYF. The CDR3 nucleotides read TGTGCCAGTAGTATACGGGACAGTAGCACAGATACGCAGTATTTT. The chain carries TRBV19 and TRBJ2-3; 7 nucleotides agree with TRBD1. Per germline, CDR1 LNHDA and CDR2 SQIVND (reference sequence). CDR3 length: 15 amino acids. Losses at the gene ends were 2 bases for V and 0 bases for J; bases not matched to a gene: 2.

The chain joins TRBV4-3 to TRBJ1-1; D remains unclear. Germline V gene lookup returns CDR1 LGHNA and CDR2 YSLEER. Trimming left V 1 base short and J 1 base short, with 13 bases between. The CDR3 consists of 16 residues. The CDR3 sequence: CASSQGRNRKNTEAFF. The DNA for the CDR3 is TGCGCCAGCAGCCAAGGTAGAAACAGAAAGAACACTGAAGCTTTCTTT.

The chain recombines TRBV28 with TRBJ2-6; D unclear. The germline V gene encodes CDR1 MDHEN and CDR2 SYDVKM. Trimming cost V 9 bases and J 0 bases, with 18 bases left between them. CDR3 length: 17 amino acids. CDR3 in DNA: TGTGCCAGTCAGAAGGGTAGCTTGAGCTCTGGGGCCAACGTCCTGACTTTC. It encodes CASQKGSLSSGANVLTF.

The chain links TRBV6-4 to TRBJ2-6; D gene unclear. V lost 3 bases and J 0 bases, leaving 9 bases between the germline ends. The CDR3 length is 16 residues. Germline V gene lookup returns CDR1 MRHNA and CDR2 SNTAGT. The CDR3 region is CASSETESSGANVLTF. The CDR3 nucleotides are TGTGCCAGCAGTGAAACAGAGAGCTCTGGGGCCAACGTCCTGACTTTC.

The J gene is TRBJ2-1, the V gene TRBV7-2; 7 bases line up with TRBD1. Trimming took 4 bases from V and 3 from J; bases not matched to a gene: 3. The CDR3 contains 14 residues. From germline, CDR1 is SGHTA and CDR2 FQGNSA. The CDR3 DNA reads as TGTGCCAGCAGCTATGGGGACAGCTACAATGAGCAGTTCTTC. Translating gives CASSYGDSYNEQFF.